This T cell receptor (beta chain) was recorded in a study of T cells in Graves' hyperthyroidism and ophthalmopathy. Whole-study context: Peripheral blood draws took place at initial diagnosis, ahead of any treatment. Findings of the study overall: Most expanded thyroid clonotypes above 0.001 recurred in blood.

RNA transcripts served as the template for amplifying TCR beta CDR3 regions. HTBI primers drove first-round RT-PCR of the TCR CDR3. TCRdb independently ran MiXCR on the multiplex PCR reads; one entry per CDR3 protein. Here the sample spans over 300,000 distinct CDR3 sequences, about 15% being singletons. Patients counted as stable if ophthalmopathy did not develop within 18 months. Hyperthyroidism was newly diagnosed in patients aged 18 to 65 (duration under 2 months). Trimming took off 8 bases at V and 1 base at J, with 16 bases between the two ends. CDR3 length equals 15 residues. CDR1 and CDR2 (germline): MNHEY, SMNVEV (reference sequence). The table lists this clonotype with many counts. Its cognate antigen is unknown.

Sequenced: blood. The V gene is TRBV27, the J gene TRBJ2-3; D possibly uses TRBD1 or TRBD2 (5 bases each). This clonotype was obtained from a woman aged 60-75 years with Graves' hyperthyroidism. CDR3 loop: CASGRLGRGTDTQYF. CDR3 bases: TGTGCCAGCGGACGACTGGGGCGGGGCACAGATACGCAGTATTTT.